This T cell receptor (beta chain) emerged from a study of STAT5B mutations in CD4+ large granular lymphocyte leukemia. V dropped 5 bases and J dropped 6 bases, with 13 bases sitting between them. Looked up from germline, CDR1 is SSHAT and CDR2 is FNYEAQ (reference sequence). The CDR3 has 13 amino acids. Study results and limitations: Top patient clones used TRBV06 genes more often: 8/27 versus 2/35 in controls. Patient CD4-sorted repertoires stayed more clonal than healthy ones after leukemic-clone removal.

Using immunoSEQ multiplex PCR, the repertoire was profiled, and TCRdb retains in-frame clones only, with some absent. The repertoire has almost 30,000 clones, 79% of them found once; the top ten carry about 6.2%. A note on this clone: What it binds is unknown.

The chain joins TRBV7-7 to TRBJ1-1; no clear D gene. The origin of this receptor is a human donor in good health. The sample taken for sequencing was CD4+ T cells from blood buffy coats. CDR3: CASSPITASEAFF. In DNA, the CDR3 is TGTGCCAGCAGCCCCATCACGGCGTCTGAAGCTTTCTTT. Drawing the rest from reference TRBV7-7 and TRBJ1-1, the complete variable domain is GAGVSQSPRYKVTKRGQDVTLRCDPISSHATLYWYQQALGQGPEFLTYFNYEAQPDKSGLPSDRFSAERPEGSISTLTIQRTEQRDSAMYRCASSPITASEAFFGQGTRLTVV.